A single sample is the source of the 20 T cell receptor beta chains below, sequenced in a study of blood T cell repertoires in COVID-19. Assay used: immunoSEQ multiplex PCR; TCRdb lists only in-frame clones, some missing. The data show roughly 95,000 clones, over 80% seen once. Sequencing was performed on peripheral blood. The receptors come from a man older than 75 with acute or convalescent COVID-19.

This clone was detected once. The genes are TRBV5-1 and TRBJ2-1; 7 bases are shared with TRBD1. This CDR3 is built from 14 residues. CDR1 and CDR2 from the germline V gene are SGHRS and YFSETQ. V shed 0 bases, J shed 5 bases, and the junction held 2 bases outside the gene matches. CDR3 in amino acids: CASSLGDSHNEQFF. CDR3 nucleotide sequence: TGCGCCAGCAGCTTGGGGGACAGCCACAATGAGCAGTTCTTC.

The V and J genes are TRBV30 and TRBJ2-4, with TRBD1 matching over 7 bases. After removal of 4 bases from V and 7 bases from J, the junction contained 10 bases not matched to a gene. The germline CDR1 and CDR2 sequences are GTSNPN and SVGIG (reference sequence). The CDR3 runs 14 residues. CDR3 region: CAWKQAGGVNIQYF. CDR3 sequence (DNA): TGTGCCTGGAAACAGGCAGGGGGTGTGAACATTCAGTACTTC.

The V and J genes are TRBV5-4 and TRBJ2-1; tentative D call: TRBD2 (6 bases). This CDR3 comprises 14 residues. The V end was cut by 4 bases, the J end by 10 bases, with 18 bases between. Germline loops: CDR1 SGHNT, CDR2 YYREEE (reference sequence). The CDR3 here is CASSPGRRGNEQFF. The CDR3 nucleotides read TGTGCCAGCAGCCCGGGACGGCGGGGTAACGAGCAGTTCTTC.

The chain recombines TRBV29-1 with TRBJ2-1, with TRBD1 matching 8 bases. With V trimmed by 4 bases and J by 13 bases, 9 bases remained unmatched. The CDR3 runs 12 residues. Germline V gene data show CDR1 as SQVTM and CDR2 as ANQGSEA. The CDR3 here is CSVVGQAFDQFF. CDR3 in DNA: TGCAGCGTTGTGGGACAGGCCTTTGACCAGTTCTTC.

The chain employs TRBV28 and TRBJ1-6; possible D gene TRBD1, 5 bases. Trimming shortened V by 2 bases and J by 8 bases, and 13 bases separated the two germline ends. The CDR3 length is 15 residues. Germline CDR1 is MDHEN and CDR2 is SYDVKM. In nucleotides, the CDR3 is TGTGCCAGCAGTTTAAGGTGGGGCTTGCATTCACCCCTCCACTTT. It encodes CASSLRWGLHSPLHF.

This clone was seen only once. V usage is TRBV27 and J usage is TRBJ1-1, with 8 bases fitting TRBD1. The ends lost 7 bases at V and 6 bases at J; junction bases unmatched: 4. This CDR3 has 12 residues. Germline CDR1 MNHEY, CDR2 SMNVEV (reference sequence). This chain's CDR3 is CASIDRGSEAFF. The DNA for the CDR3 is TGTGCCAGCATCGACAGGGGATCTGAAGCTTTCTTT.

V and J are TRBV21-1 and TRBJ2-1; TRBD2 was called by the table and not checked on the DNA. TRBV21-1 is deemed a pseudogene. This CDR3 is built from 15 residues. CDR3 in amino acids: CASTRTSVSYNEQFF. CDR3 DNA sequence: TGTGCCAGCACCCGAACTAGCGTGTCCTACAATGAGCAGTTCTTC.

This sequence joins TRBV5-6 and TRBJ1-2; TRBD1 is a possible D gene (6 bases). The CDR3 is 14 residues long. Germline V gene data show CDR1 as SGHDT and CDR2 as YYEEEE. Between the trimmed V and J ends, which lost 5 bases and 0 bases, there was a span of 11 bases. Written as DNA, the CDR3 is TGTGCCAGCAGTCAGGACAGCTCTAACTATGGCTACACCTTC. This translates into CASSQDSSNYGYTF.

The chain has TRBV4-3 and TRBJ2-7; possibly TRBD2 for D (5 bases). V gave up 0 bases and J gave up 2 bases, with 14 bases separating them. Germline loops: CDR1 LGHNA, CDR2 YSLEER. There are 16 residues in the CDR3. This CDR3 is CASSQDLSALPYEQYF. In nucleotides, the CDR3 is TGCGCCAGCAGCCAAGATCTTAGCGCCTTACCCTACGAGCAGTACTTC.

Written as DNA, the CDR3 is TGCGCCAGCAGCTTAGGGGGAGGGATCTACAATGAGCAGTTCTTC. Translation: CASSLGGGIYNEQFF. This chain uses TRBV5-1 with TRBJ2-1; maybe TRBD2 (7 bases). Deletions cut 2 bases from V and 3 bases from J, with 12 bases between. The CDR3 length is 15 residues. The germline gives CDR1 SGHRS, CDR2 YFSETQ.

The chain recombines TRBV19 with TRBJ1-4; the match to TRBD1 covers 8 bases. The V gene's germline CDR1 is LNHDA and CDR2 SQIVND (reference sequence). The ends lost 10 bases at V and 4 bases at J; junction bases unmatched: 8. The CDR3 is made up of 14 amino acids. This chain's CDR3 is CATFNRGGNEKLFF. CDR3 DNA sequence: TGTGCCACCTTCAACAGGGGGGGTAATGAAAAACTGTTTTTT.

This clone is classed as medium-sized. The chain carries TRBV7-2 and TRBJ1-2, with D maybe TRBD1 (5 bases). This CDR3 is built from 12 residues. CDR1 and CDR2 (germline): SGHTA, FQGNSA. The ends were cut back, 3 bases at V and 6 bases at J, with 8 bases in the middle. CDR3 amino acids: CASSFDSDGYTF. CDR3 DNA: TGTGCCAGCAGCTTTGACAGCGATGGCTACACCTTC.

The CDR3 DNA reads TGTGCCAGCAGTGGGACAGGCCCAAGGGAGACCCAGTACTTC. Protein product: CASSGTGPRETQYF. The chain links TRBV6-2 or TRBV6-3 to TRBJ2-5; the match to TRBD1 covers 8 bases. With V trimmed by 5 bases and J by 5 bases, 7 bases remained unmatched. Germline V gene sequence: CDR1 MNHEY, CDR2 SVGEGT. CDR3 length equals 14 residues.

CDR3 residues: CASSLGADSTSGNTIYF. For the CDR3, the DNA is TGCGCCAGCAGCTTGGGGGCCGACAGTACTTCTGGAAACACCATATATTTT. The chain uses TRBV5-1 and TRBJ1-3; D possibly corresponds to TRBD1 (5 bases). The V end was cut by 0 bases, the J end by 1 base, with 14 bases between. Per germline, CDR1 SGHRS and CDR2 YFSETQ. The CDR3 sequence is 17 residues long.

The CDR3 DNA is TGTGCCAGCTCACGAGGACAGGGGTTGGCTGACACTGAAGCTTTCTTT. As protein: CASSRGQGLADTEAFF. The V call is TRBV18, the J call TRBJ1-1; 9 nucleotides align to TRBD1. Per the germline V gene, CDR1 is KGHSH and CDR2 is LQKENI. The CDR3 covers 16 residues. The V and J ends lost 4 bases and 3 bases, in that order; junction bases with no gene match: 9. Full variable domain (missing parts from reference TRBV18 and TRBJ1-1): NAGVMQNPRHLVRRRGQEARLRCSPMKGHSHVYWYRQLPEEGLKFMVYLQKENIIDESGMPKERFSAEFPKEGPSILRIQQVVRGDSAAYFCASSRGQGLADTEAFFGQGTRLTVV.

The chain recombines TRBV9 with TRBJ2-3; no clear D gene. The CDR3 runs to 8 residues. V was trimmed by 4 bases and J by 15 bases, leaving 6 bases between them. Germline CDR1 reads SGDLS; CDR2 reads YYNGEE. CDR3 sequence reads: CASSPLYF. In DNA form, the CDR3 reads TGTGCCAGCAGCCCCCTATATTTT.

The genes are TRBV27 and TRBJ1-2; 8 bases agree with TRBD1. Per the germline V gene, CDR1 is MNHEY and CDR2 is SMNVEV (reference sequence). The V segment lost 3 bases and the J segment 6 bases; nucleotides outside the gene matches: 3. There are 13 residues in the CDR3. Here the CDR3 DNA reads TGTGCCAGCAGTTTCAGGGGGCGGGATGGCTACACCTTC. It is translated as CASSFRGRDGYTF.

The rearrangement uses TRBV11-2 and TRBJ2-1; TRBD2 aligns across 8 bases. The V segment lost 6 bases and the J segment 8 bases; nucleotides outside the gene matches: 15. The CDR3 length is 16 residues. Germline values: CDR1 SGHAT, CDR2 FQNNGV. CDR3 nucleotide sequence: TGTGCCAGCAGTTCCCTAGGCGCGGGGGGCGTCCATGAGCAGTTCTTC. Translation: CASSSLGAGGVHEQFF.

This sequence joins TRBV7-9 and TRBJ1-2; D perhaps matches TRBD1 (5 bases). The V gene's germline CDR1 is SEHNR and CDR2 FQNEAQ (reference sequence). V dropped 4 bases and J dropped 4 bases, with 13 bases sitting between them. The CDR3 loop spans 14 amino acids. CDR3 sequence (DNA): TGTGCCAGCAGCTCGGGACTTCTGAGCTATGGCTACACCTTC. This gives the protein CASSSGLLSYGYTF. Filled out from reference TRBV7-9 and TRBJ1-2, the complete variable domain reads DTGVSQNPRHKITKRGQNVTFRCDPISEHNRLYWYRQTLGQGPEFLTYFQNEAQLEKSRLLSDRFSAERPKGSFSTLEIQRTEQGDSAMYLCASSSGLLSYGYTFGSGTRLTVV.

V usage is TRBV7-9 and J usage is TRBJ1-6; 11 bases are shared with TRBD1. The CDR3 covers 15 residues. V lost 4 bases and J lost 9; bases outside the gene matches: 5. The germline CDR1 and CDR2 sequences are SEHNR and FQNEAQ (reference sequence). CDR3 coding DNA: TGTGCCAGCAGCTCTGCCGGGACAGGGGGTTCACCCCTCCACTTT. Translated: CASSSAGTGGSPLHF.